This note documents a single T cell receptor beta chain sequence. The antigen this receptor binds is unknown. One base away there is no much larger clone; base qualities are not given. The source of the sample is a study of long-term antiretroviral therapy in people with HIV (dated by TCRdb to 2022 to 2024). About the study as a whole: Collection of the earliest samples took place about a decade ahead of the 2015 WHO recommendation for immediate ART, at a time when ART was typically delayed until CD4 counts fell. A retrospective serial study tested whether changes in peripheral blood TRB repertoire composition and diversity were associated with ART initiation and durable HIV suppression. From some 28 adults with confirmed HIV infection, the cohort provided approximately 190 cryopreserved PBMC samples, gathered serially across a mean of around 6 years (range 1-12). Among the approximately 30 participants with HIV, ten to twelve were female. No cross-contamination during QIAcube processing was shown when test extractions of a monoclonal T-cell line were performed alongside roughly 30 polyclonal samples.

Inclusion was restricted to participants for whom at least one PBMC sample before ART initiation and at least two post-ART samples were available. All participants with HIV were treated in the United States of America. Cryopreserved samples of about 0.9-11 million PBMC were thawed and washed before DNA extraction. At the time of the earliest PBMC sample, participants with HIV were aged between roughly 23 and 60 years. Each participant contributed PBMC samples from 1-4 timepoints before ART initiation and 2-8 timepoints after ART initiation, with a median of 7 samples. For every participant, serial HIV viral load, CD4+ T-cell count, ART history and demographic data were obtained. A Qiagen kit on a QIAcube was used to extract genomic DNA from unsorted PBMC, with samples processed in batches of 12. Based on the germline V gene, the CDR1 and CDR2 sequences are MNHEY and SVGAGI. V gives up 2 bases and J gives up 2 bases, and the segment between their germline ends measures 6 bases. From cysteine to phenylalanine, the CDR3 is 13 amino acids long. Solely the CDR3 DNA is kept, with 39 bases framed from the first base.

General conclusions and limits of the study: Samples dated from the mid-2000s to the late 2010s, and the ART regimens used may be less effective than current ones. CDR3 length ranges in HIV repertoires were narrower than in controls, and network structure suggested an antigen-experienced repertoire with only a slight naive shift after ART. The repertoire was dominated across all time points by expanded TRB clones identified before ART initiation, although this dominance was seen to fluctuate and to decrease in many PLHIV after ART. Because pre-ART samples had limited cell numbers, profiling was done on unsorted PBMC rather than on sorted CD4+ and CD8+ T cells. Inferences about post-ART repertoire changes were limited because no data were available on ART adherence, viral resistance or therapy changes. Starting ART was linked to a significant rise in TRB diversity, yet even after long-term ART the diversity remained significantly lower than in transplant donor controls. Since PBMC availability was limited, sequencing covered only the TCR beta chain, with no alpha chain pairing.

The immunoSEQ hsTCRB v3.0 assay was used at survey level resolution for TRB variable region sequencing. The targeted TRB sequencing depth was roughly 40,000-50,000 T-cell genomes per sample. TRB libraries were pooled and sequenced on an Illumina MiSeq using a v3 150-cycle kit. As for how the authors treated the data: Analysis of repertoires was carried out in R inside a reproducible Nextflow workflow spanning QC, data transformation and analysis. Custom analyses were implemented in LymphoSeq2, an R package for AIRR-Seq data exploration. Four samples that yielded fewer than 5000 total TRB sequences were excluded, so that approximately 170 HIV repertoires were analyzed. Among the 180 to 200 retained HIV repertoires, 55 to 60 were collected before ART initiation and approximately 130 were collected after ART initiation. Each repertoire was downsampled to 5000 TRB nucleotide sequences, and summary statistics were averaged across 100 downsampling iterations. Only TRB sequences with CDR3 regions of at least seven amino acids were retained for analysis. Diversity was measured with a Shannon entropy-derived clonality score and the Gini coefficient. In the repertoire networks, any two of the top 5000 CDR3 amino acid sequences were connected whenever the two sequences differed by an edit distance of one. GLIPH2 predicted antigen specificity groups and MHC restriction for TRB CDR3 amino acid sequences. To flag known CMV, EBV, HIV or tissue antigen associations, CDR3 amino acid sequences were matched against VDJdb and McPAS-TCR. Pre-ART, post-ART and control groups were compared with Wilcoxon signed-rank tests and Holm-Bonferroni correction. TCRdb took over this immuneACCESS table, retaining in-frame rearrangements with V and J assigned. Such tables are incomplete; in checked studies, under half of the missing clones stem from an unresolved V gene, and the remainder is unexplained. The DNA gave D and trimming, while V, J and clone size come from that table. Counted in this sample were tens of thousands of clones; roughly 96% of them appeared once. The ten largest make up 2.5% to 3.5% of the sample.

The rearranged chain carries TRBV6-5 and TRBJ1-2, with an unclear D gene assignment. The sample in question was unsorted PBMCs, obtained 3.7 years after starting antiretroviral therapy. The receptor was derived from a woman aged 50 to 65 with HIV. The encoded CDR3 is CASSYNGNYGYTF. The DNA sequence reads TGTGCCAGCAGTTACAATGGGAACTATGGCTACACCTTC.